Presented here are 7 T cell receptor beta chains from one specimen sequenced in a study of T cell responses to AZD1222 COVID-19 vaccine (dated by TCRdb to the early 2020s). Sample time point, as interpreted from the label and publication: baseline before first vaccination. Receptors were amplified or captured by the immunoSEQ multiplex PCR assay. Not all clones reach the TCRdb copy of this immuneACCESS table, which keeps in-frame sequences only. Checked studies attribute under half of the gap to unresolved V genes and leave the rest unexplained. This sample lists roughly 150,000 clones; under 95% were detected once. About 4.6% of the sample is in the top ten clones. The specimen was peripheral blood, collected on day 0 of AZD1222 vaccination. Receptors were obtained from an adult in good health.

This sequence joins TRBV28 and TRBJ1-2, with TRBD1 matching 8 bases. This CDR3 is built from 14 residues. CDR1 is MDHEN and CDR2 is SYDVKM in the germline V gene. The ends lost 6 bases at V and 6 bases at J; junction bases unmatched: 9. CDR3: CASSPAGGSHGYTF. The CDR3 bases are TGTGCCAGCAGCCCCGCAGGGGGCTCCCATGGCTACACCTTC.

This sequence joins TRBV5-4 and TRBJ2-3; 11 positions match TRBD2. The CDR3 spans 17 residues. Germline V gene sequence: CDR1 SGHNT, CDR2 YYREEE (reference sequence). V dropped 1 base and J dropped 2; count of bases not matched to a gene: 6. The CDR3 DNA follows: TGTGCCAGCAGCTTGTCGAAACTAGCGGGAGACACAGATACGCAGTATTTT. This gives the protein CASSLSKLAGDTDTQYF. Using reference TRBV5-4 and TRBJ2-3 for the parts outside the CDR3, the full variable domain is ETGVTQSPTHLIKTRGQQVTLRCSSQSGHNTVSWYQQALGQGPQFIFQYYREEENGRGNFPPRFSGLQFPNYSSELNVNALELDDSALYLCASSLSKLAGDTDTQYFGPGTRLTVL.

V usage is TRBV5-1 and J usage is TRBJ1-1; 7 nucleotides match TRBD1. Trimming cost V 0 bases and J 7 bases; bases outside gene matches: 6. Germline V lookup: CDR1 SGHRS, CDR2 YFSETQ. This CDR3 has 14 residues. As DNA, the CDR3 is TGCGCCAGCAGCTTGGTAGACAGGGAAGGTGAAGCTTTCTTT. Encoded protein: CASSLVDREGEAFF.

The chain carries TRBV18 and TRBJ2-5, with 9 bases fitting TRBD1. CDR1 and CDR2 from the germline V gene are KGHSH and LQKENI. The CDR3 has 15 residues. With 3 bases clipped from V and 2 bases from J, the junction kept 4 bases outside the gene matches. The CDR3 spells CASSPGTGLQETQYF. DNA for the CDR3: TGTGCCAGCTCACCTGGGACAGGGCTACAAGAGACCCAGTACTTC.

The V gene is TRBV9, the J gene TRBJ2-7; no clear D. The CDR3 covers 12 residues. Germline V gene lookup returns CDR1 SGDLS and CDR2 YYNGEE. The V end lost 3 bases, the J end lost 6 bases, and 10 bases lay between the germline ends. The CDR3 here is CASSGLGGEQYF. The CDR3, as DNA: TGTGCCAGCAGCGGTTTAGGCGGCGAGCAGTACTTC.

Concerning this clone itself: A read error may produce the germline difference seen at one junction end. The chain links TRBV27 to TRBJ1-1; 7 bases agree with TRBD1. In germline, CDR1 is MNHEY, CDR2 SMNVEV (reference sequence). This CDR3 comprises 15 residues. The CDR3 is CASSLSPTQTTGFTF. The CDR3 bases are TGTGCCAGCAGTTTATCACCAACCCAAACGACAGGGTTTACCTTT.

CDR3 loop: CASSLLAGSGSSYNEQFF. Here the CDR3 DNA reads TGTGCCAGCAGCTTATTAGCGGGTTCCGGGAGCTCCTACAATGAGCAGTTCTTC. This rearrangement joins TRBV7-3 to TRBJ2-1; 7 nucleotides align to TRBD2. Germline CDR1 SGHTA, CDR2 FQGTGA. Germline trimming cut 2 bases from V and 0 bases from J; bases unmatched to any gene: 10. CDR3 length: 18 residues.